The entry below gives a single T cell receptor beta chain sequence along with its context. Study processing details: Quantification of nucleated cells was approximated via reference gene primer amplification. Sequenced by immunoSEQ multiplex PCR; TCRdb stores in-frame clones only, minus some. The V and J calls and clone size come from that table; D and trimming were worked out from the DNA. The profile shows 190,000 or so clones, more than 75% of them singletons. The sample originates from a study of blood T cell repertoires in COVID-19. This CDR3 has 13 residues. The V gene end was trimmed by 6 bases and the J gene end by 8 bases; junction bases not matched to a gene: 6. CDR1 and CDR2 from the germline V gene are SGHTA and FQGTGA.

The sequenced sample was peripheral blood. This receptor was obtained from a man aged 35 to 55 with active or convalescent COVID-19. The chain uses TRBV7-3 and TRBJ1-2, with 10 bases fitting TRBD1. CDR3 sequence (DNA): TGTGCCAGCAGTTGGACAGGGGGAGAGGGCTACACCTTC. Translating gives CASSWTGGEGYTF.